This T cell receptor (beta chain) was captured in a study of T cell responses to AZD1222 COVID-19 vaccine. The repertoire was sequenced with immunoSEQ multiplex PCR; TCRdb's copy has only in-frame clones and lacks some. This sample has 150,000 to 200,000 clones, with 90% found just once. Broader study findings: Spike-specific TCR breadth and depth both grew after two AZD1222 doses. Repertoire samples came only from after the peak T cell response. White British donors predominated, females outnumbered males, and clonal diversity was possibly underestimated.

Comments on this clone: Its target is unknown.

The material sequenced was peripheral blood, taken 28 days after the second dose of the MenACWY control vaccine. This sequence originates from an adult who received the MenACWY meningococcal vaccine as a control.

The CDR3 protein is CASSPGSSAYSYEQYF. CDR3 sequence (DNA): TGCGCCAGCAGCCCCGGGTCTAGCGCTTACTCCTACGAGCAGTACTTC. V usage is TRBV5-1 and J usage is TRBJ2-7; possibly TRBD2 for D (6 bases). The CDR3 is 16 amino acids. Trimming shortened V by 4 bases and J by 0 bases, and 17 bases separated the two germline ends. CDR1 is SGHRS, CDR2 YFSETQ, per germline.